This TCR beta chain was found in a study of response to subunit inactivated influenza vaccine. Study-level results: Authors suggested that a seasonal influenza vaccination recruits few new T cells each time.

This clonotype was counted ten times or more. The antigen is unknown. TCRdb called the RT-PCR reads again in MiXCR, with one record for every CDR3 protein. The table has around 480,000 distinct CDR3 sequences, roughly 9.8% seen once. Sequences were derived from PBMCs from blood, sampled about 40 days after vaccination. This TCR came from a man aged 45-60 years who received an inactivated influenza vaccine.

CDR3 nucleotides: TGTGCCAGCAGCTTAGGGGAGACTAGCGGGGTAGATACGCAGTATTTT. Its translation is CASSLGETSGVDTQYF. The J gene is TRBJ2-3, the V gene TRBV7-2, with TRBD2 identical over 11 bases. V shed 1 base, J shed 5 bases, and the junction held 5 bases outside the gene matches. The CDR3 is 16 amino acids. Germline V CDR1 and CDR2: SGHTA, FQGNSA.